These T cell receptor beta chains were read from a single sample in a study of blood T cell repertoires in COVID-19. Method: immunoSEQ multiplex PCR; TCRdb's copy keeps in-frame clones and lacks some. The sample holds about 400,000 clones, roughly 88% seen once. The sequenced material came from peripheral blood. These receptors originate from a woman aged 25 to 39 with active or convalescent COVID-19. Each CDR3 is given with its conserved first and last residue. The D gene is left open where the match is weak.

>TRBV2|TRBJ1-1|NA
CASCNGENTEAFF
>TRBV4-1|TRBJ1-2|NA
CASSPWGPQLGYTF
>TRBV5-1|TRBJ2-7|TRBD2
CASSRSAGGAPYEQYF
>TRBV20-1|TRBJ2-3|TRBD2
CSASIAGGTDTQYF
>TRBV3-1/TRBV3-2|TRBJ2-7|TRBD2
CASSRTSGHEQYF
>TRBV19|TRBJ2-7|TRBD1
CASSMIGQGSEQYF
>TRBV4-1|TRBJ2-7|TRBD2
CASSQSSGGGYEQYF
>TRBV6-1|TRBJ1-1|TRBD1
CASSERGQGRLAFF
>TRBV5-1|TRBJ1-2|NA
CASSWAGDGIYGYTF
>TRBV2|TRBJ2-5|NA
CASSAGGETQYF
>TRBV30|TRBJ1-5|NA
CAWSLTGTNQPQHF
>TRBV7-9|TRBJ1-1|NA
CASRRATEAFF
>TRBV2|TRBJ1-6|NA
CASQSSRDTHNSPLHF
>TRBV19|TRBJ1-5|TRBD1
CASSAQQGIWVSNQPQHF
>TRBV27|TRBJ2-2|NA
CASKELINTGELFF
>TRBV9|TRBJ2-2|NA
CASSVATGRGELFF
>TRBV3-1/TRBV3-2|TRBJ2-6|TRBD2
CASSTSKAGDSSGANVLTF
>TRBV5-4|TRBJ2-5|NA
CASSLGGSGETQYF
>TRBV9|TRBJ1-2|TRBD1
CASNQGGRTYGYTF
>TRBV19|TRBJ1-1|NA
CASSIDNTGRSTEAFF
>TRBV19|TRBJ2-5|TRBD2
CASGFLRGAIETQYF
>TRBV18|TRBJ1-4|NA
CASSPRSGVFEKLFF
>TRBV7-2|TRBJ2-1|NA
CASSLNRDEQFF
>TRBV27|TRBJ1-6|NA
CASSPRTYSPLHF
>TRBV24-1|TRBJ2-3|TRBD2
CATSDVTGGWDTQYF
>TRBV6-5|TRBJ2-6|NA
CASSRDSQGANVLTF
>TRBV5-6|TRBJ1-3|TRBD1
CASSLFRDRGESSGNTIYF
>TRBV29-1|TRBJ2-1|NA
CSVGGTPNYNEQFF
>TRBV19|TRBJ1-2|NA
CASSPEEDSLYRYTF
>TRBV7-8|TRBJ2-2|TRBD1
CASRLYRTGDTGELFF
>TRBV6-5|TRBJ1-6|NA
CASRGTFYNSPLHF
>TRBV5-1|TRBJ1-2|NA
CASSGDRYGYTF
>TRBV5-4|TRBJ2-1|NA
CASSLFTVLGDNEQFF
>TRBV13|TRBJ2-5|NA
CASSLRGHEETQYF
>TRBV6-5|TRBJ2-7|NA
CASSTSGYEQYF
>TRBV3-1/TRBV3-2|TRBJ2-5|TRBD1
CASSQAGQGETQYF
>TRBV27|TRBJ2-1|NA
CASSLGTSYNEQFF
>TRBV4-1|TRBJ2-7|TRBD2
CASSQLGLAGGSYEQYF
>TRBV15|TRBJ1-2|NA
CATSRAPGQSYGYTF
>TRBV30|TRBJ2-7|NA
CAWTQGGEQYF
>TRBV5-6|TRBJ1-1|NA
CASSLVSGMNTEAFF
>TRBV3-1/TRBV3-2|TRBJ1-4|NA
CASSPYGQGSRDNEKLFF
>TRBV18|TRBJ2-7|NA
CASSRRGDYSYEQYF
>TRBV4-2|TRBJ2-2|TRBD1
CASSPGGQGGAGELFF
>TRBV30|TRBJ1-2|NA
CAWSGTGTLAGGYTF
>TRBV19|TRBJ1-5|TRBD1
CASYGQEMHQPQHF
>TRBV19|TRBJ1-5|NA
CASSGTVNQPQHF
>TRBV6-6|TRBJ1-2|NA
CASSYAQNYGYTF
>TRBV4-1|TRBJ1-4|NA
CASSQNREGEKLFF
>TRBV28|TRBJ2-7|NA
CASSFFGGPNYEQYF
>TRBV3-1/TRBV3-2|TRBJ1-1|TRBD1
CASSQLDRVGTEAFF
>TRBV30|TRBJ1-2|TRBD1
CAWSVGGGSGYTF
>TRBV3-1/TRBV3-2|TRBJ1-2|TRBD1
CASSQVTGGGGYTF